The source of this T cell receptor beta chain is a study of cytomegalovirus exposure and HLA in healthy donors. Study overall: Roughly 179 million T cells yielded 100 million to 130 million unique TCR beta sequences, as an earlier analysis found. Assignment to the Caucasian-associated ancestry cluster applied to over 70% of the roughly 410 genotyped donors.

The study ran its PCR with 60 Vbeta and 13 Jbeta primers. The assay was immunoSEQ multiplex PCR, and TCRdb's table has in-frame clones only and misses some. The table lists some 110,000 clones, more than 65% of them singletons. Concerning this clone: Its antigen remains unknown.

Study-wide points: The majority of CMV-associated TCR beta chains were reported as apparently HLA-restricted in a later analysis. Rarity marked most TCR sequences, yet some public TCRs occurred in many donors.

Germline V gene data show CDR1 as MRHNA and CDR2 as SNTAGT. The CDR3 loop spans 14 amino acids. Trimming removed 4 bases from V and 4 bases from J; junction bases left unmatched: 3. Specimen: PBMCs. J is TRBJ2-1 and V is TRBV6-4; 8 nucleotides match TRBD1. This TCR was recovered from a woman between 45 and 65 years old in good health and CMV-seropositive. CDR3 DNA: TGTGCCAGCAGTGCCGGGACAGGTTACAATGAGCAGTTCTTC. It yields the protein CASSAGTGYNEQFF.